This paragraph reports one T cell receptor (beta chain). What it binds is not known. The PCR used 60 Vbeta and 13 Jbeta primers. Profiled with immunoSEQ multiplex PCR; TCRdb holds only in-frame clones, not every one. Seen here are 150,000 to 200,000 clones, roughly 78% observed once, and the top ten hold approximately 13%. This record belongs to a study of cytomegalovirus exposure and HLA in healthy donors. Germline CDR1 and CDR2: MNHNS and SASEGT. The length of the CDR3 is 15 residues. Trimming removed 4 bases at V and 7 bases at J, with 17 bases between. Overall study findings and caveats: Roughly uniform depth of sequencing across donors was assumed in presence/absence analyses. Several V segments, TRBV6-2 and TRBV6-3 among them, could not be told apart and were dropped. Segments of the TCR beta V type were, in most cases, productive about 87% or about 30% of the time in an earlier analysis. A few CMV-associated chains proved CMV antigen-specific in vitro.

This sequence was found in a woman between 50 and 59 years old in good health and CMV-seropositive. Sequencing input: PBMCs. V usage is TRBV6-1 and J usage is TRBJ2-1; D is possibly TRBD1 (5 bases). The CDR3 region is CASSVAGAKGNEQFF. CDR3 coding DNA: TGTGCCAGCAGTGTGGCTGGGGCGAAGGGGAATGAGCAGTTCTTC.